This T cell receptor beta chain was documented in a study of blood T cells in healthy people across ages. Primers used in a second PCR of about 7 to 12 cycles were a sample-barcoded 5' primer and a J-beta primer mix. Unique molecular identifiers of 12 random nucleotides labeled each cDNA. TCRdb used MiXCR to reprocess the 5' RACE reads, holding one entry per CDR3 protein. This sample has approximately 1.5 million distinct CDR3 sequences, with about 42% found just once. Points on this clonotype: The antigen is unknown.

Study conclusions and caveats: Greater diversity and more naive CD4+ cells were seen in long-lived donors than in aged donors.

CDR1 is SQVTM, CDR2 ANQGSEA, per germline. This CDR3 has 13 amino acids. Trimming shortened V by 4 bases and J by 4 bases, and 13 bases separated the two germline ends. This chain links TRBV29-1 with TRBJ1-2; D is perhaps TRBD1 (5 bases). What was sequenced was blood. This TCR was recovered from a woman younger than 30 in good health. DNA for the CDR3: TGCAGCGTTGTTCCCCAGGGACGCTATGGCTACACCTTC. Encoded protein: CSVVPQGRYGYTF.